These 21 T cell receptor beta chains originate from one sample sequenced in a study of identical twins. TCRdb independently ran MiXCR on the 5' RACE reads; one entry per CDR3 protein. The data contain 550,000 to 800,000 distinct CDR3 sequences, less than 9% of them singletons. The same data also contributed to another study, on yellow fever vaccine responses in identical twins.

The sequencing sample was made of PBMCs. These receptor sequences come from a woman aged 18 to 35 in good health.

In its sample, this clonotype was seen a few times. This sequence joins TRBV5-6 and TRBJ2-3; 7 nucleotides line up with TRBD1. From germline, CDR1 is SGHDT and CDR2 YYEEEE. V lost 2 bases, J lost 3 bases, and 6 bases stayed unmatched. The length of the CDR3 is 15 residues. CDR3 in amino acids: CASSLGQAETDTQYF. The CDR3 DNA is TGTGCCAGCAGCTTAGGACAGGCGGAAACAGATACGCAGTATTTT.

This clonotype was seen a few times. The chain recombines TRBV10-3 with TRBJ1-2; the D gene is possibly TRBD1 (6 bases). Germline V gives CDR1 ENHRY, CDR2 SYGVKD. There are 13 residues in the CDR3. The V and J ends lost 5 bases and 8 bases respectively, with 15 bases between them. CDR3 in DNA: TGTGCCATCAGTAACAGGGAGGCGGGCGGCTACACCTTC. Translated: CAISNREAGGYTF.

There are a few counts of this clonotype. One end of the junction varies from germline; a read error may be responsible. The CDR3, as DNA: TGTGCCAGCAGGGAAGCGAACACCGGGGAGCTGTTTTTT. This codes for CASREANTGELFF. This chain links TRBV6-1 with TRBJ2-2; D gene ambiguous. This CDR3 contains 13 residues. Germline V gene sequence: CDR1 MNHNS, CDR2 SASEGT.

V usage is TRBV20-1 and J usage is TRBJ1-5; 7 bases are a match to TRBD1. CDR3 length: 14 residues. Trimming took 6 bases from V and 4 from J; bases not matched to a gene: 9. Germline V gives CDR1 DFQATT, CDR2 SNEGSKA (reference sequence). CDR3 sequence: CSALTGQWNQPQHF. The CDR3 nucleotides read TGCAGTGCCCTGACAGGGCAGTGGAATCAGCCCCAGCATTTT.

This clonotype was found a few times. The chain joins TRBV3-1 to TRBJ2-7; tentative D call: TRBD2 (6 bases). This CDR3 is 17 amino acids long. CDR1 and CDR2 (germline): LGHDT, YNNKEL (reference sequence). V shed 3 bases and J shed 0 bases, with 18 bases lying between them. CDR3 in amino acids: CASSQEGWTGSSYEQYF. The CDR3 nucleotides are TGTGCCAGCAGCCAGGAGGGTTGGACGGGAAGCTCCTACGAGCAGTACTTC.

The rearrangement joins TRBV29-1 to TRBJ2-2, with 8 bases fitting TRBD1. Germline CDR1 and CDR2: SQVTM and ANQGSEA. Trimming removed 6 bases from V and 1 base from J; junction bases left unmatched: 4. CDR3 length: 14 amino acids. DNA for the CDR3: TGCAGCGTGCTGACAGGGGTGAACACCGGGGAGCTGTTTTTT. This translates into CSVLTGVNTGELFF.

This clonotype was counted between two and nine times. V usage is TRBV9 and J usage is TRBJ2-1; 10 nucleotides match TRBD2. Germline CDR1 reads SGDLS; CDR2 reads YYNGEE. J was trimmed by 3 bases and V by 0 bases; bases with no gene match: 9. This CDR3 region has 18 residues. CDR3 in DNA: TGTGCCAGCAGCGTAGCGGGGCTAGCGGGAGAACTCTACAATGAGCAGTTCTTC. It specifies CASSVAGLAGELYNEQFF. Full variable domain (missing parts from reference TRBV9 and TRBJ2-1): DSGVTQTPKHLITATGQRVTLRCSPRSGDLSVYWYQQSLDQGLQFLIQYYNGEERAKGNILERFSAQQFPDLHSELNLSSLELGDSALYFCASSVAGLAGELYNEQFFGPGTRLTVL.

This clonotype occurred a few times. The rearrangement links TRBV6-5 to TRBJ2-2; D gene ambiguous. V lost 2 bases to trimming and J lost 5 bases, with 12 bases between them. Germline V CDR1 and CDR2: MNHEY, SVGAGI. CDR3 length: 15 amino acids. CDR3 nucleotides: TGTGCCAGCAGTTACACGACTCAAGGAACCGGGGAGCTGTTTTTT. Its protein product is CASSYTTQGTGELFF.

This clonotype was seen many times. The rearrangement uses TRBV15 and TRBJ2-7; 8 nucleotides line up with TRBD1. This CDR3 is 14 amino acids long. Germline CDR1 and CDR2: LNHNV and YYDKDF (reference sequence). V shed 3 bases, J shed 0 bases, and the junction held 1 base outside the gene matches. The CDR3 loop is CATSRDRASYEQYF. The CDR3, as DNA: TGTGCCACCAGCAGGGACAGGGCCTCCTACGAGCAGTACTTC.

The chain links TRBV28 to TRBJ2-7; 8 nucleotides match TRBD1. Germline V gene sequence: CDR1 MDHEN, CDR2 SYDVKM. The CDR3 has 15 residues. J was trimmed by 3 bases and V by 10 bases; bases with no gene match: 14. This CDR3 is CATSAPRTGNYEQYV. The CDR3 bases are TGTGCCACGTCTGCCCCGAGGACAGGGAACTACGAGCAGTACGTC.

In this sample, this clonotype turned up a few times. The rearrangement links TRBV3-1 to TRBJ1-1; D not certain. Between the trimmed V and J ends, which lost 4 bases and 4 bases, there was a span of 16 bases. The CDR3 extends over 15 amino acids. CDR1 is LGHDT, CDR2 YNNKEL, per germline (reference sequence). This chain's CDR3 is CASSPTSNLGTEAFF. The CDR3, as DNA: TGTGCCAGCAGCCCCACCAGTAATCTTGGCACTGAAGCTTTCTTT. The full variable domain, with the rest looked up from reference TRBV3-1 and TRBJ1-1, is DTAVSQTPKYLVTQMGNDKSIKCEQNLGHDTMYWYKQDSKKFLKIMFSYNNKELIINETVPNRFSPKSPDKAHLNLHINSLELGDSAVYFCASSPTSNLGTEAFFGQGTRLTVV.

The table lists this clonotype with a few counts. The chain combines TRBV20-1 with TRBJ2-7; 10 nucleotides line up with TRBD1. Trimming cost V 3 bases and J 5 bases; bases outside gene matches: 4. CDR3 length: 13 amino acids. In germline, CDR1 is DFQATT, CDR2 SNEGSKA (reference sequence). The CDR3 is CSARDRGRDEQYV. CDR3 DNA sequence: TGCAGTGCTAGGGACAGGGGGAGGGACGAGCAGTACGTC.

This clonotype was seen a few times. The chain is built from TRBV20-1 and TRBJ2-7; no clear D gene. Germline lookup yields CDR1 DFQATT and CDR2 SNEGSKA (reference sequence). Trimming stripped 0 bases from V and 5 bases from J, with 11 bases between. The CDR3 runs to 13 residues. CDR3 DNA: TGCAGTGCTAGAGATCGTGCTCGAGACGAGCAGTACTTC. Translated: CSARDRARDEQYF.

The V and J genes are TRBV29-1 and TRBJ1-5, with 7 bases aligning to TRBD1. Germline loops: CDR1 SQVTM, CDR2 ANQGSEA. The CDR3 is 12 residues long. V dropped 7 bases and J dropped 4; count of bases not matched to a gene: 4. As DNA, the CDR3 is TGCAGCGCCGGGACAGTAAATCAGCCCCAGCATTTT. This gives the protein CSAGTVNQPQHF.

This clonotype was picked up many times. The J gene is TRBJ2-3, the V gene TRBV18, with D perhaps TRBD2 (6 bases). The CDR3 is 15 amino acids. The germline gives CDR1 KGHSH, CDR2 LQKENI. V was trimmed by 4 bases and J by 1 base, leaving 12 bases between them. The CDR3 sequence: CASSRYTGGTDTQYF. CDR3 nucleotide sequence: TGTGCCAGCTCACGCTATACGGGAGGCACAGATACGCAGTATTTT.

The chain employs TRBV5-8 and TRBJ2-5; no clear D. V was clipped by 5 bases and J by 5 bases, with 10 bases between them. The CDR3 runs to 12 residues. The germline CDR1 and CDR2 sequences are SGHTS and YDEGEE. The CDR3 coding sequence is TGTGCCAGCAGTTATGGTCCTGAGACCCAGTACTTC. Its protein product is CASSYGPETQYF.

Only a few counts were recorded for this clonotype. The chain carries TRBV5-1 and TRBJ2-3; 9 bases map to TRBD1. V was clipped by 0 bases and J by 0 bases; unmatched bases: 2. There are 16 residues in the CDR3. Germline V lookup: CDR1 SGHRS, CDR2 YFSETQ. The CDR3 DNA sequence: TGCGCCAGCAGCTTGGCGGACAGGGGAAGCACAGATACGCAGTATTTT. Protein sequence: CASSLADRGSTDTQYF.

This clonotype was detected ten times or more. The CDR3 loop reads CASSLREASYEQYF. In DNA form, the CDR3 reads TGCGCCAGCAGCTTGCGTGAGGCCTCCTACGAGCAGTACTTC. This chain uses TRBV5-1 with TRBJ2-7; D unresolved. Trimming shortened V by 1 base and J by 0 bases, and 8 bases separated the two germline ends. Germline loops: CDR1 SGHRS, CDR2 YFSETQ. The CDR3 extends over 14 amino acids.

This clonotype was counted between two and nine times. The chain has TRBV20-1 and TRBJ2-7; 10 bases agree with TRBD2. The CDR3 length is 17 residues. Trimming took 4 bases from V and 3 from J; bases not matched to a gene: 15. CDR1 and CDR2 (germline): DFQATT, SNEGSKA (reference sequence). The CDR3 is CSATASGSSLPGYEQYF. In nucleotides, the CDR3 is TGCAGTGCTACGGCTAGCGGGAGTAGCCTCCCCGGCTACGAGCAGTACTTC.

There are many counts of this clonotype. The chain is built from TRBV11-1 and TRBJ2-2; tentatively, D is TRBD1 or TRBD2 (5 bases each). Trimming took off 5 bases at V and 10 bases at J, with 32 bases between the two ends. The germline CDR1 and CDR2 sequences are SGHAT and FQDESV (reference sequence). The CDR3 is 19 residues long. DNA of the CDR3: TGTGCCAGCAGCGAACCCTATGGGACCCGTCCGGATTTGGTTGAGGAGCTGTTTTTT. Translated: CASSEPYGTRPDLVEELFF.

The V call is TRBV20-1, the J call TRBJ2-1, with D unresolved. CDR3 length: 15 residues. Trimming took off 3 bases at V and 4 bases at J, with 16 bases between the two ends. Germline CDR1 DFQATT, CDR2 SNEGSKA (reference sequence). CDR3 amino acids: CSASPPGPEYNEQFF. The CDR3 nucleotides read TGCAGTGCTAGTCCCCCTGGGCCCGAGTACAATGAGCAGTTCTTC.